Sequencing of this TCR beta chain was carried out in a study of blood T cell repertoires in COVID-19. Study in general: Researchers got acute and convalescent COVID-19 samples from the United States, Italy and Spain. PBMCs, B-cell-depleted T cells, or T cells were the source of the cDNA or gDNA that made up the material.

Here immunoSEQ multiplex PCR was the method, and the copy in TCRdb shows in-frame clones only, minus some. In the table there are around 65,000 clones, approximately 78% of which are singletons. Sequences were obtained from peripheral blood. The origin of this receptor is a human donor in a cohort sampled during active COVID-19.

This CDR3 is CASRDSLSSYEQYF. The CDR3, as DNA: TGTGCCAGCCGGGACAGTCTCTCCTCCTACGAGCAGTACTTC. The V gene is TRBV5-4, the J gene TRBJ2-7; 7 bases fit TRBD1. CDR3 length: 14 amino acids. After removal of 7 bases from V and 0 bases from J, the junction contained 7 bases not matched to a gene. Per the germline V gene, CDR1 is SGHNT and CDR2 is YYREEE (reference sequence).